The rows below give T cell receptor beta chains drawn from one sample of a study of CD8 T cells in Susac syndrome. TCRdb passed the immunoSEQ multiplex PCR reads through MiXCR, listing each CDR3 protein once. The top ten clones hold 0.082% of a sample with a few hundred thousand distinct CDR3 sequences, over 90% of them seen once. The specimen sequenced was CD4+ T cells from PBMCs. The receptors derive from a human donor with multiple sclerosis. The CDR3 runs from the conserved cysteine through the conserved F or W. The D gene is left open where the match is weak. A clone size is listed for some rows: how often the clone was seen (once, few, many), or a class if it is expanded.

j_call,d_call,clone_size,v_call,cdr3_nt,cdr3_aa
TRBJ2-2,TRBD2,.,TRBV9,TGTGCCAGCAGCGCCAGGGGACTAGCCGACACCGGGGAGCTGTTTTTT,CASSARGLADTGELFF
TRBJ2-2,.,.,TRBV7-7,TGTGCTAGCAGCTTGGCAGGGAATACCGGGGAGCTGTTTTTT,CASSLAGNTGELFF
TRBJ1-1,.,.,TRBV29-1,TGCAGCGTCGCGGGACAACAAGCTTTCTTT,CSVAGQQAFF
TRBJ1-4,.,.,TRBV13,TGTGCCAGCAGTGACTCGGGTTCCCCTAATGAAAAACTGTTTTTT,CASSDSGSPNEKLFF
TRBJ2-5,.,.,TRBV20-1,TGCAGTGCGCAGGGGCTTGGCCGTGTCGACGAGACCCAGTACTTC,CSAQGLGRVDETQYF
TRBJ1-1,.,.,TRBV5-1,TGCGCCAGCAGCACCCTCGGGGGAGACACTGAAGCTTTCTTT,CASSTLGGDTEAFF
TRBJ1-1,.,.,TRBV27,TGTGCCAGCAGTTTGAGGAGATCGAACACTGAAGCTTTCTTT,CASSLRRSNTEAFF
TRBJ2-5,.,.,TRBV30,TGTGCCTGGAGTCCGGGACTGGAGACGGAGACCCAGTACTTC,CAWSPGLETETQYF
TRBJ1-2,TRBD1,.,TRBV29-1,TGCAGCGTTGGGTCTAGGGGGCGAGATGGCTACACCTTC,CSVGSRGRDGYTF
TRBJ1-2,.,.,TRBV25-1,TGTGCCTCGTCAGGGGCGCTAAGTTTGATGGGCTACACCTTC,CASSGALSLMGYTF
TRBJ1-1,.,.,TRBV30,TGTGCCTGGAGTTATGGGAGCACTGAAGCTTTCTTT,CAWSYGSTEAFF
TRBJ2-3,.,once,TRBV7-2,TGTGCCAGCAGCTTAATCAGGGGCACAGATACGCAGTATTTT,CASSLIRGTDTQYF
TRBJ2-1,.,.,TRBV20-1,TGCAGTGCTAGAGATTGGAGCGGCGGGCATATTAGGCAGTTCTTC,CSARDWSGGHIRQFF
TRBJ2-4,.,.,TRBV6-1,TGTGCCAGCACCCTGACTGGGGACGAAAACATTCAGTACTTC,CASTLTGDENIQYF
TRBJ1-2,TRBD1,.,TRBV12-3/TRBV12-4,TGTGCCAGCAGTTCCCGGTGGACAGGGGATGGCTACACCTTC,CASSSRWTGDGYTF
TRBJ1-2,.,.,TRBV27,TGTGCCAGCAGTTTGAACCGGGACACTCGTGACTACACCTTC,CASSLNRDTRDYTF
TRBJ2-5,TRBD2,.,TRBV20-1,TGCAGTGCTACAAGCGGGGGCCCGGGGGAGACCCAGTACTTC,CSATSGGPGETQYF
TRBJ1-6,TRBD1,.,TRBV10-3,TGTGCCATCACCAACGACAGGGGCTATTCACCCCTCCACTTT,CAITNDRGYSPLHF
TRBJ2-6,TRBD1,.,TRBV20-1,TGCAGTGCTAGAGGGCGACAGGGGGTAAACTCTGGGGCCAACGTCCTGACTTTC,CSARGRQGVNSGANVLTF
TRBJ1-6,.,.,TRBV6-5,TGTGCCAGCAGCATGGGGCTAGGGGGTTCACCCCTCCACTTT,CASSMGLGGSPLHF
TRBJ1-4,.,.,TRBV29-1,TGCAGCGTTGCCTTGGTCGCAGGCTCTCCTAATGAAAAACTGTTTTTT,CSVALVAGSPNEKLFF
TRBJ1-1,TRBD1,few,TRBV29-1,TGCAGCGTTGCGGGACAGATGAACACTGAAGCTTTCTTT,CSVAGQMNTEAFF
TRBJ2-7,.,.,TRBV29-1,TGCAGCGTTACCACAGCCTCCTACGAGCAGTACTTC,CSVTTASYEQYF
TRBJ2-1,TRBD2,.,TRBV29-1,TGCAGCGTTGAAGAGGGAGGGACCCAGAACGATGAGCAGTTCTTC,CSVEEGGTQNDEQFF
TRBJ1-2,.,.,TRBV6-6,TGTGCCAGCAGTTCCGGCGCAGACTACTATGGCTACACCTTC,CASSSGADYYGYTF
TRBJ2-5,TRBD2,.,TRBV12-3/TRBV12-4,TGTGCCAGCAATCCGGGACTAGCGAGGGAGACCCAGTACTTC,CASNPGLARETQYF
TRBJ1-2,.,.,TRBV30,TGTGCCTGGAGTGTATCGTGGGGTTCCTTTGGCTACACCTTC,CAWSVSWGSFGYTF
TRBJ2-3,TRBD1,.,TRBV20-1,TGCAGTGCTGCACCTGATTGGACAGGCAGGGGTACGCAGTATTTT,CSAAPDWTGRGTQYF
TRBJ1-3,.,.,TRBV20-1,TGCAGTGCTAGAAGGCGGGACATCCTCTCTGGAAACACCATATATTTT,CSARRRDILSGNTIYF
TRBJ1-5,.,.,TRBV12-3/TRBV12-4,TGTGCCAGCAGCCTGGAGGGCCATGGCAATCAGCCCCAGCATTTT,CASSLEGHGNQPQHF
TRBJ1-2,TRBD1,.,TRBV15,TGTGCCACCAGCAGAGGTGGACAGGGAAGCGGTTATGGCTACACCTTC,CATSRGGQGSGYGYTF
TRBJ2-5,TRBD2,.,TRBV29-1,TGCAGCGTTGAGCGGTTAGCGGGGGTAACCCAAGAGACCCAGTACTTC,CSVERLAGVTQETQYF
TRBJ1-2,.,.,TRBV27,TGTGCCAGCAGTCTAGACACCCGGGGGTATGGCTACACCTTC,CASSLDTRGYGYTF